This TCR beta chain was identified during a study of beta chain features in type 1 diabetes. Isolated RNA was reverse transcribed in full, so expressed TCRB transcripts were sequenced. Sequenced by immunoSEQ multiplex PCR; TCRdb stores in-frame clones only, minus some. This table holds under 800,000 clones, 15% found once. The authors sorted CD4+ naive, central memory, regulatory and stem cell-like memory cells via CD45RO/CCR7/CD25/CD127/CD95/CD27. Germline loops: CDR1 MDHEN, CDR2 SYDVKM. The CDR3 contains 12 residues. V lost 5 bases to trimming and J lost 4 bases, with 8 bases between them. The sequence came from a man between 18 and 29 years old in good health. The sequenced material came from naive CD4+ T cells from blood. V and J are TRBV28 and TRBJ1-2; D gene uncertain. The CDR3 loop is CASSISGYGYTF. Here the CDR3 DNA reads TGTGCCAGCAGTATTTCAGGCTATGGCTACACCTTC.